This T cell receptor beta chain was sequenced for a study of cytotoxic CD8 clonotypes in ibrutinib-treated CLL. Study details: The average sample held about 260,000 productive templates and 96,000 or so productive rearrangements. Study findings and constraints: Elevated clonality accompanied ibrutinib response, with a return toward baseline values at progression. Treatment saw public clonotypes, which were uncommon, either contract or stay stable.

This table comes from immunoSEQ multiplex PCR, and its TCRdb copy is limited to in-frame clones, with some not included. Of 100,000 to 150,000 clones listed, approximately 83% are singletons. Germline V gene sequence: CDR1 SGDLS, CDR2 YYNGEE. The CDR3 sequence is 14 residues long. V lost 0 bases and J lost 5; bases outside the gene matches: 2. Remarks on this clone: Antigen: not known.

Sequenced here: PBMCs, sampled after 24 months of ibrutinib treatment. The gene calls are TRBV9 and TRBJ2-1; 7 bases match TRBD1. The TCR originated in a human donor with chronic lymphocytic leukemia. As DNA, the CDR3 is TGTGCCAGCAGCGTAGAACAGGGGAACAATGAGCAGTTCTTC. It specifies CASSVEQGNNEQFF.